This TCR beta chain was sequenced for a study of CD8 T cells in ankylosing spondylitis. The CDR3 covers 12 residues. Germline-derived CDR1 and CDR2 are LGHDT and YNNKEL (reference sequence). V lost 2 bases and J 8 bases, leaving 7 bases between the germline ends. From the 5' RACE reads, TCRdb called clonotypes with MiXCR, one entry per CDR3 protein. The sample lists 250,000 or so distinct CDR3 sequences; 24% were seen once. This sequence was found in a male donor with ankylosing spondylitis or in good health (not recorded which). The V and J genes are TRBV3-1 and TRBJ2-1; D remains ambiguous. Sequenced material: blood, either unsorted or a sorted T cell fraction (not recorded which). The CDR3 is CASSQIGYEQFF. CDR3 nucleotides: TGTGCCAGCAGCCAAATCGGGTATGAGCAGTTCTTC.